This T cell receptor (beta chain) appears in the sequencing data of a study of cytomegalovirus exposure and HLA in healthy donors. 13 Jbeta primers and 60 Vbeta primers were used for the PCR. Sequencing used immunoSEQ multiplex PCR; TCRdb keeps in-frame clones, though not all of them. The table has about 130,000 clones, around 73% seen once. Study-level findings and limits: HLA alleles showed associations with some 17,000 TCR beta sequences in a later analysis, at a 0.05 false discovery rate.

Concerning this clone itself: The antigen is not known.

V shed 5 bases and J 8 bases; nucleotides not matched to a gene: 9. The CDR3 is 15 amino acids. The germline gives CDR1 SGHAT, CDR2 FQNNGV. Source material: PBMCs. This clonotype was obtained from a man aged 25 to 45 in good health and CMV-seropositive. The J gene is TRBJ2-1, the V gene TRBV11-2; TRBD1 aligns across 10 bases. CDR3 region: CASSPSGTGDDEQFF. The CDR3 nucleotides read TGTGCCAGCAGCCCCTCTGGGACAGGGGACGATGAGCAGTTCTTC.